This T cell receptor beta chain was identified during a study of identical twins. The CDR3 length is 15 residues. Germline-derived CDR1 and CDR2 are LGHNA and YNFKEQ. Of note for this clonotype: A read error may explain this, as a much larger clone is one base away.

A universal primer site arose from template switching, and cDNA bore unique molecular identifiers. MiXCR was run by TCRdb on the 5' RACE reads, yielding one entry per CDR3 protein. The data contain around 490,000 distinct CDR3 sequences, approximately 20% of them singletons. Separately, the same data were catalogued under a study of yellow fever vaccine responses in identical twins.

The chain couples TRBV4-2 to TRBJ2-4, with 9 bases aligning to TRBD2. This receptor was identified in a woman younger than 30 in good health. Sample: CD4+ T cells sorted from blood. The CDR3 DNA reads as TGTGCCAGCAACCAAGAAGCGGGGGGAGCAAACATTCAGTACTTC. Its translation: CASNQEAGGANIQYF.